What follows are 11 T cell receptor beta chains derived from one specimen sequenced in a study of cytomegalovirus exposure and HLA in healthy donors. PCR used 60 Vbeta primers and 13 Jbeta primers. The assay was immunoSEQ multiplex PCR, and TCRdb's table has in-frame clones only and misses some. Of 180,000 or so clones listed, approximately 80% are singletons. Sequencing was performed on PBMCs. These receptors were collected from a woman aged 45-60 years in good health and CMV-seropositive.

V is TRBV5-6 and J is TRBJ2-2; 8 bases agree with TRBD1. V was pared by 4 bases and J by 3 bases, with 2 bases of the junction left unmatched. Germline CDR1 is SGHDT and CDR2 is YYEEEE. CDR3 length: 14 residues. The CDR3 DNA follows: TGTGCCAGCAGCCGCAGGGGGCACACCGGGGAGCTGTTTTTT. Translation gives CASSRRGHTGELFF.

The rearrangement links TRBV9 to TRBJ1-4; D not certain. CDR3 length equals 15 residues. V shed 4 bases and J shed 7 bases, with 17 bases lying between them. The V gene's germline CDR1 is SGDLS and CDR2 YYNGEE. CDR3 in amino acids: CASSSTGSPGEKLFF. The CDR3 region has the DNA TGTGCCAGCAGCTCCACCGGGTCCCCCGGTGAAAAACTGTTTTTT.

V and J are TRBV7-9 and TRBJ2-3; tentatively, D is TRBD2 (5 bases). V was shortened by 4 bases and J by 1 base, with 24 bases between the two germline ends. CDR1 is SEHNR, CDR2 FQNEAQ, per germline (reference sequence). CDR3 length: 19 amino acids. The CDR3 spells CASSSGGRRALRGTDTQYF. The CDR3 DNA sequence: TGTGCCAGCAGCTCAGGAGGCAGGCGGGCGTTACGGGGCACAGATACGCAGTATTTT.

This clone was observed a handful of times. The chain recombines TRBV14 with TRBJ2-1; D remains ambiguous. The CDR3 covers 13 residues. V was clipped by 4 bases and J by 5 bases, with 9 bases between them. Germline CDR1 SGHDN, CDR2 FVKESK. CDR3 in amino acids: CASSLDRDNEQFF. Here the CDR3 DNA reads TGTGCCAGCAGCCTAGACCGAGACAATGAGCAGTTCTTC.

CDR3 nucleotide sequence: TGTGCCAGTCGGGGCTCTGGGGCCAACGTCCTGACTTTC. Translating gives CASRGSGANVLTF. V is TRBV19 and J is TRBJ2-6, with a possible D match to TRBD2 (5 bases). CDR3 length: 13 amino acids. V lost 8 bases and J 0 bases, leaving 5 bases between the germline ends. CDR1 LNHDA and CDR2 SQIVND come from the germline V gene (reference sequence).

The V and J genes are TRBV7-9 and TRBJ1-6; D possibly corresponds to TRBD1 (6 bases). Germline assignment: CDR1 SEHNR and CDR2 FQNEAQ (reference sequence). V lost 7 bases and J lost 6, with 19 bases in between. CDR3 length: 16 residues. The CDR3 protein is CASNELDRQINSPLHF. The DNA for the CDR3 is TGTGCCAGCAATGAGTTGGACAGACAAATTAATTCACCCCTCCACTTT.

The chain is built from TRBV10-1 and TRBJ2-3; 9 bases align to TRBD1. The CDR3 extends over 14 amino acids. J lost 6 bases, V lost 7 bases, and 8 bases had no gene match. Germline-derived CDR1 and CDR2 are WNHNN and SYGVQD (reference sequence). CDR3 in amino acids: CASKPGTGSDTQYF. The CDR3 nucleotides are TGCGCCAGCAAGCCCGGGACAGGGTCCGATACGCAGTATTTT.

This clone came up once. This sequence joins TRBV7-2 and TRBJ2-7; TRBD2 matches 7 bases. The junction had 4 bases not matched to a gene; V was cut back by 2 bases and J by 0 bases. The germline V gene encodes CDR1 SGHTA and CDR2 FQGNSA. This CDR3 contains 15 residues. The CDR3 loop is CASSLFGGGSYEQYF. CDR3 bases: TGTGCCAGCAGCTTATTTGGCGGGGGCTCCTACGAGCAGTACTTC.

The V call is TRBV6-5, the J call TRBJ1-2; the D is unclear. This CDR3 contains 13 residues. Trimming pared 4 bases from V and 7 bases from J, leaving 13 bases between. Germline CDR1 MNHEY, CDR2 SVGAGI. CDR3 in DNA: TGTGCCAGCAGTTGTCGAGGGCTTTGTGGCTACACCTTC. It yields the protein CASSCRGLCGYTF.

CDR3 coding DNA: TGTGCCAGCAGCCCGTTCCCGGGACAGGGGGCGCTTGCTGAAGCTTTCTTT. Translation: CASSPFPGQGALAEAFF. V and J are TRBV5-6 and TRBJ1-1, with 12 positions matching TRBD1. This CDR3 spans 17 amino acids. Germline loops: CDR1 SGHDT, CDR2 YYEEEE. Losses at the gene ends were 4 bases for V and 6 bases for J; bases not matched to a gene: 13.

V is TRBV14 and J is TRBJ2-2; D is possibly TRBD2 (5 bases). V was shortened by 4 bases and J by 5 bases, with 8 bases between the two germline ends. This CDR3 is built from 13 residues. Germline V lookup: CDR1 SGHDN, CDR2 FVKESK. DNA for the CDR3: TGTGCCAGCAGCCCGAGGGCAACCGGGGAGCTGTTTTTT. Its protein is CASSPRATGELFF.